A single T cell receptor (beta chain) is shown here with its context. The specificity of this receptor is unknown. There are no base qualities to consult, and no much larger clone falls within one base. From a lookup of the germline V gene, CDR1 and CDR2 are MNHEY and SVGAGI. Cut back by 6 bases and 6 bases, the V and J ends lie 14 bases apart. The CDR3 has 13 amino acids, counting the end cysteine and phenylalanine. Here the CDR3 DNA is all that survives: 39 bases in frame from base 1. The intended sense of this specimen's time point label: pre-treatment sample, taken before nivolumab and TIL therapy. The baseline tumor samples, taken from the same resection that was used to grow TIL, were excised metastases, most often pleural nodules or supraclavicular lymph nodes. Tumors were harvested before any PD-1/PD-L1 blockade; patients then received nivolumab, and those progressing received lymphodepletion, expanded TIL infusion and IL-2. Adults with stage 4 NSCLC were enrolled in a dual-center phase I trial from 2017 to early 2020. The samples were drawn from an open-label, single-arm phase I trial testing tumor-infiltrating lymphocyte therapy combined with nivolumab in advanced non-small cell lung cancer. Parts of each resected tumor were snap-frozen in liquid nitrogen and kept at -80 degrees C. Tumor regions of interest were chosen on H&E sections by laser-capture macrodissection, pulverized into 15 mg aliquots, and extracted with Qiagen Allprep kits.

These data originate in a study of TIL therapy for anti-PD-1-resistant metastatic lung cancer (dated by TCRdb to about 2021). Notes on the research overall: Enrolled patients had a median age of around 50 years (range roughly 35-85) and a median tumor PD-L1 proportion score of approximately 6.6%. Most of the cohort had lung adenocarcinoma, a handful of tumors were EGFR-mutant and two were ALK-rearranged, and half of the patients were current or former smokers. Across the cohort, whole-exome sequencing showed a median non-synonymous tumor mutation burden of 1.5 mutations per megabase. Clonotypes were tracked across tumor, expanded TIL product and serial blood samples by T cell receptor beta sequencing of tumor and peripheral blood.

TCR beta CDR3 regions were amplified from genomic DNA with the immunoSEQ v3 hsTCRB kit using bias-controlled multiplex PCR. An Illumina NextSeq 500 was used to sequence the TCR libraries, reaching approximately 2 million read pairs at survey level or about 4.5-6.5 million at deep level. The study's own analysis went as follows. Clonality was reported by immunoSEQ Analyzer software, which also assigned V, D and J genes and filtered out non-productive sequences. Repertoires were compared by productive Simpson clonality and by the Morisita overlap index of productive TRB rearrangements between infused TIL and blood. Imported from immuneACCESS, the table was reduced by TCRdb to in-frame sequences with V and J called. These copies leave out some clones; in studies compared against another copy, an unresolved V gene accounts for under half, and the cause of the remainder is not known. For V, J and clone size, that table is used; D and trimming come from the DNA. This sample has approximately 27,000 clones in its table, and 55% to 80% of those were observed once. Around 7.2% of the sample is in the top ten clones.

Results the study describes overall, beyond this receptor: Generalizability was limited because the cohort was highly selected, with more treatment-naive, never-smoker and oncogene-addicted patients included than is typical. The study protocol defined all tumor marker inferences as exploratory. High clonal turnover was observed in TIL culture, with many enriched product clones not detected in the baseline tumor, which suggested clonal contraction rather than faithful expansion. Compared with baseline intratumoral T cells, expanded TIL cultures were more clonal and less diverse (median clonality about 6% vs 30%, p < 0.0001).

The chain employs TRBV6-5 and TRBJ1-2, with TRBD1 tentatively as D gene (6 bases match). Sequencing used tumor tissue, obtained at baseline. The clonotype was recovered from a person aged 25-79 years with non-small cell lung cancer. The nucleotide sequence reads TGTGCCAGCAGGCCACAGGGTGGGGATGGCTACACCTTC. Its coded protein is CASRPQGGDGYTF.